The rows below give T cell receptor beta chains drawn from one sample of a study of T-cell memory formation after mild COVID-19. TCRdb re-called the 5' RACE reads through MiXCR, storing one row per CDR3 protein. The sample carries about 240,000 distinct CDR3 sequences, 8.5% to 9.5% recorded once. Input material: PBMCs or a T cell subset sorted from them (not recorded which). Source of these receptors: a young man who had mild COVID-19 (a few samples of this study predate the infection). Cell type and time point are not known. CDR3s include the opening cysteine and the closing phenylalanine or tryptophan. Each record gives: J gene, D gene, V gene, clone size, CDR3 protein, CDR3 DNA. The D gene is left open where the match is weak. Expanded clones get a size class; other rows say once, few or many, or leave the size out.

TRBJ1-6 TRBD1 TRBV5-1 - CASSTSDRGQSPLHF TGCGCCAGCAGCACCTCGGACAGGGGGCAATCACCCCTCCACTTT
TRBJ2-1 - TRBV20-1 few CSASVSGYNEQFF TGCAGTGCTAGCGTTAGCGGCTACAATGAGCAGTTCTTC
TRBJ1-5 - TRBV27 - CASSLSKGYNQPQHF TGTGCCAGCAGTTTATCAAAGGGATACAATCAGCCCCAGCATTTT
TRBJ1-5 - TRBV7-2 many CASSLGRDQPQHF TGTGCCAGCAGCTTAGGCAGGGATCAGCCCCAGCATTTT
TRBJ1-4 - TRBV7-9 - CASSPPGGFATNEKLFF TGTGCCAGCAGCCCCCCGGGGGGGTTTGCAACTAATGAAAAACTGTTTTTT
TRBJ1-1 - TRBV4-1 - CASSQVPRGADTEAFF TGCGCCAGCAGCCAAGTTCCTAGGGGTGCCGACACTGAAGCTTTCTTT
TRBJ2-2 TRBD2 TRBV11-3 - CASSPRRGVQTGELFF TGTGCCAGCAGCCCCCGCCGGGGGGTCCAGACCGGGGAGCTGTTTTTT
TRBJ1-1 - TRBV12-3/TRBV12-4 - CASSFPRQEAFF TGTGCCAGCAGTTTTCCGAGACAGGAAGCTTTCTTT
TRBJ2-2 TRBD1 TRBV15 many CATSSWTGLAGELFF TGTGCCACCAGCAGCTGGACAGGGCTTGCCGGGGAGCTGTTTTTT
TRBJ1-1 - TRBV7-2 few CASSQRTVEAFF TGTGCCAGCAGCCAAAGGACAGTCGAAGCTTTCTTT
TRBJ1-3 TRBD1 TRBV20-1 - CSAWDSLFSGNTIYF TGCAGTGCTTGGGACAGTTTGTTCTCTGGAAACACCATATATTTT